The source of this TCR beta chain is a study of EBV T-cell therapy then PD-1 blockade in nasopharyngeal carcinoma. CDR3 length: 18 amino acids. The germline CDR1 and CDR2 sequences are SGHKS and YYEKEE (reference sequence). Trimming stripped 4 bases from V and 0 bases from J, with 22 bases between. As for this clone: No antigen is known for it.

Repertoires were generated with immunoSEQ multiplex PCR, while TCRdb's copy carries only in-frame clones and drops some. Of 20,000 or so clones in the sample, under 90% were seen once. The treatment: AdE1-LMPpoly-expanded autologous EBV-specific T-cell therapy followed by anti-PD-1 nivolumab. The TCR originated in a man in his forties with nasopharyngeal carcinoma. The input for sequencing was CD8+ T cells from blood, taken around day 60 from a patient whose treatment included autologous EBV-specific T cells and nivolumab. This chain uses TRBV5-5 with TRBJ2-5; a possible D gene is TRBD2 (5 bases). The CDR3 reads CASSANFGEPEYQETQYF. DNA for the CDR3: TGTGCCAGCAGCGCCAATTTTGGGGAGCCAGAGTACCAAGAGACCCAGTACTTC.